This T cell receptor (beta chain) was retrieved from a study of memory CD4+ T cells and cytomegalovirus serostatus. Study-wide context: This sample comes from healthy Belgian adults, roughly nine CMV seropositive, 24 seronegative.

Germline CDR1 reads SGHAT; CDR2 reads FQNNGV. CDR3 length: 15 amino acids. Trimming cost V 0 bases and J 9 bases; bases outside gene matches: 10. Per the study methods: After removing out-of-frame reads, 2.3 million or so distinct TCRbeta sequences remained. Here immunoSEQ multiplex PCR was the method, and the copy in TCRdb shows in-frame clones only, minus some. V, J and clone size derive from that table, while D and trimming were established from the DNA sequence. The table shows some 65,000 clones, with around 82% occurring only once. Concerning this clone: The target antigen is unknown.

The sort gate was single viable CD3+CD4+CD8-CD45RO+ cells for memory CD4+ T cells. Study outcomes and limitations: Of 164 reported CMV TCRbeta sequences, under 70 were found in memory CD4+ repertoires.

Sequencing was performed on memory CD4+ T cells from blood. The chain is built from TRBV11-2 and TRBJ2-7; 8 positions match TRBD1. This receptor was identified in an adult in good health and CMV-seronegative. Some clones in this sample may be carry-over from other donors' samples. The CDR3 reads CASSLETGTGFGQYF. The CDR3 nucleotides read TGTGCCAGCAGCTTAGAAACCGGGACAGGATTCGGGCAGTACTTC.